This T cell receptor beta chain was found in a study of cytomegalovirus exposure and HLA in healthy donors. Study-level findings and limits: The study labeled fewer than 200 TCR beta chains cytomegalovirus-associated. Later analysis showed most CMV-associated TCR beta chains appearing HLA-restricted.

On this clone: Its antigen remains unknown.

V was pared by 4 bases and J by 7 bases, with 6 bases of the junction left unmatched. CDR1 and CDR2 (germline): SGHNT, YYREEE (reference sequence). The CDR3 contains 14 residues. PCR used 60 Vbeta primers and 13 Jbeta primers. Sequencing used immunoSEQ multiplex PCR; TCRdb keeps in-frame clones, though not all of them. The sample lists about 130,000 clones, around 85% occurring once. Sequenced sample: PBMCs. The sequence was obtained from a boy aged 10-17 years in good health and CMV-seronegative. J is TRBJ1-5 and V is TRBV5-4, with 9 bases identical to TRBD1. CDR3 amino acids: CASSRTGAGQPQHF. In DNA form, the CDR3 reads TGTGCCAGCAGCAGGACAGGGGCAGGGCAGCCCCAGCATTTT.